There are a few counts of the clone carrying this T cell receptor beta chain. Its antigen is undetermined. This specimen belongs to a study of identical twins. Study results and limitations: Weaker excess sharing between twins was seen in beta out-of-frame sequences. Beta clonotypes that were abundant in cord blood contained fewer insertions, a pattern absent from memory repertoires.

Template switching added a universal primer site, and cDNA bore unique molecular identifiers. Each CDR3 protein gets one entry after TCRdb re-called the 5' RACE reads with MiXCR. The sample gives around 340,000 distinct CDR3 sequences, over 9% of which show up once; approximately 7.5% is in the top ten. The ends were cut back, 2 bases at V and 0 bases at J, with 8 bases in the middle. From germline, CDR1 is KGHDR and CDR2 SFDVKD. The CDR3 spans 15 residues. The same sample was also studied in work on yellow fever vaccine responses in identical twins. From that study: Twins' vaccine T cell response reportedly seemed partly convergent, partly personalized.

This clonotype was sampled from a woman aged 18-35 years in good health. Sample: CD8+ T cells sorted from blood. J is TRBJ2-3 and V is TRBV24-1; D gene unclear. The CDR3 DNA sequence: TGTGCCACCAGTGATTACCGGAAGAGCACAGATACGCAGTATTTT. Translated: CATSDYRKSTDTQYF.